This T cell receptor (beta chain) appears in the sequencing data of a study of shared clonotypes between healthy human individuals. Trimming removed 5 bases at V and 8 bases at J, with 21 bases between. The germline CDR1 and CDR2 sequences are MDHEN and SYDVKM. This CDR3 contains 15 residues. Template for every sorted-subset replicate PCR totaled about 0.2 ug DNA, approximately 30,000 T cell genomes. Libraries were prepared by immunoSEQ multiplex PCR; TCRdb keeps only in-frame clonotypes and omits some of them. The sample shows 800,000 to 1,200,000 clones, 75% to 85% of them seen only once. This receptor was obtained from a man younger than 35 in good health. Some clones in this sample may be carry-over from other donors' samples. Sample: memory CD4+ T cells from PBMCs. Sample subset: CD45RA-negative fraction. The chain joins TRBV28 to TRBJ1-2; weak D call: TRBD1 (6 bases). Here the CDR3 reads CASSLPGTKVPGYTF. CDR3 nucleotides: TGTGCCAGCAGTCTCCCCGGGACAAAAGTCCCCGGCTACACCTTC.